Listed below are T cell receptor beta chains from one sample, sequenced in a study of identical twins. TCRdb itself ran the 5' RACE reads through MiXCR, one entry per CDR3 protein. The sample carries approximately 600,000 distinct CDR3 sequences, more than 9% recorded once. These same records also appear under a second study, on yellow fever vaccine responses in identical twins.

The sample was PBMCs. All receptors derive from a woman under 30 in good health. Both conserved end residues are part of each CDR3. A D gene is named only where the DNA matches it firmly. Size values are once, few and many counts, or a class for expanded clones, and some rows have none.

TRBV7-9	TRBJ1-1	NA	13	NA	CASSLVGSTEAFF	TGTGCCAGCAGCTTAGTGGGGAGCACTGAAGCTTTCTTT
TRBV4-1	TRBJ1-1	NA	13	TRBD1	CASSLGQEYEAFF	TGCGCCAGCAGCCTCGGACAGGAATATGAAGCTTTCTTT
TRBV3-1	TRBJ2-1	few	15	TRBD2	CASSQRSSGYNEQFF	TGTGCCAGCAGCCAACGCTCTAGCGGTTACAATGAGCAGTTCTTC
TRBV5-6	TRBJ1-2	many	14	NA	CASSKDRKPGGYTF	TGTGCCAGCAGCAAGGACAGAAAACCCGGGGGCTACACCTTC
TRBV6-1	TRBJ2-1	few	13	NA	CASSRDQINEQFF	TGTGCCAGCTCCCGGGACCAAATCAATGAGCAGTTCTTC
TRBV9	TRBJ2-3	few	17	TRBD2	CASSVAASGAYTDTQYF	TGTGCCAGCAGCGTAGCCGCTAGCGGGGCTTACACAGATACGCAGTATTTT
TRBV4-1	TRBJ2-3	NA	19	NA	CASSQDESGVPGTLDTQYF	TGCGCCAGCAGCCAAGATGAGTCAGGCGTCCCGGGAACGTTGGATACGCAGTATTTT
TRBV5-1	TRBJ1-6	few	14	NA	CASSSSSLNSPLHF	TGCGCCAGCAGCTCTTCATCTCTAAATTCACCCCTCCACTTT
TRBV29-1	TRBJ2-2	few	15	NA	CSVESGTTNTGELFF	TGCAGCGTTGAATCCGGGACAACGAACACCGGGGAGCTGTTTTTT
TRBV5-1	TRBJ2-1	few	15	NA	CASSFQGSSYNEQFF	TGCGCCAGCAGCTTTCAGGGGAGCTCCTACAATGAGCAGTTCTTC
TRBV7-6	TRBJ1-5	few	14	NA	CASSSKYSNQPQHF	TGTGCCAGCAGCTCAAAATACAGCAATCAGCCCCAGCATTTT
TRBV5-1	TRBJ1-1	NA	13	NA	CASSFIMNTEAFF	TGCGCCAGCAGCTTCATCATGAACACTGAAGCTTTCTTT
TRBV24-1	TRBJ2-1	many	16	NA	CATSDPRVLSDNEQFF	TGTGCCACCAGTGATCCCCGCGTGCTTTCCGACAATGAGCAGTTCTTC
TRBV18	TRBJ2-7	NA	14	NA	CASSRDTSSYEQYF	TGTGCCAGCTCACGGGACACCAGCTCCTACGAGCAGTACTTC
TRBV5-1	TRBJ2-1	few	15	NA	CASSPSWGGPHEQFF	TGCGCCAGCAGCCCAAGTTGGGGGGGGCCCCATGAGCAGTTCTTC
TRBV6-1	TRBJ1-1	many	14	NA	CASSRDTKNTEAFF	TGTGCCAGCAGCCGGGACACCAAGAACACTGAAGCTTTCTTT
TRBV25-1	TRBJ2-1	many	18	NA	CASSEALVTLKSHNEQFF	TGTGCCAGCAGTGAAGCCCTCGTTACCCTCAAGAGTCACAATGAGCAGTTCTTC
TRBV6-5	TRBJ2-5	few	16	NA	CASSYSRGLKRETQYF	TGTGCCAGCAGTTACTCGAGAGGACTCAAAAGAGAGACCCAGTACTTC
TRBV7-3	TRBJ2-1	few	16	TRBD1	CASRATQGAGYNEQFF	TGTGCCAGCAGGGCTACACAGGGGGCAGGTTACAATGAGCAGTTCTTC
TRBV20-1	TRBJ1-2	many	12	NA	CSARVLNYGYTF	TGCAGTGCTAGGGTCCTTAACTATGGCTACACCTTC
TRBV11-2	TRBJ2-3	few	18	NA	CASSTYYEVRGDADTQYF	TGTGCCAGCAGCACCTACTATGAGGTTCGGGGCGACGCAGATACGCAGTATTTT
TRBV11-2	TRBJ2-2	few	14	NA	CASSLDLAPGELFF	TGTGCCAGCAGCTTAGATCTAGCCCCCGGGGAGCTGTTTTTT
TRBV20-1	TRBJ2-3	NA	15	NA	CSAPGGNSRTDTQYF	TGCAGTGCTCCAGGAGGCAATTCACGCACAGATACGCAGTATTTT
TRBV19	TRBJ2-6	NA	17	NA	CASSITDSLSGANVLTF	TGTGCCAGTAGTATAACGGACAGCCTATCTGGGGCCAACGTCCTGACTTTC
TRBV6-1	TRBJ1-5	NA	17	NA	CASSPNTAGFGNQPQHF	TGTGCCAGCAGTCCGAATACCGCGGGGTTCGGTAATCAGCCCCAGCATTTT
TRBV20-1	TRBJ2-5	NA	14	TRBD2	CSAIVAGTSGTQYF	TGCAGTGCTATAGTTGCAGGGACTAGCGGGACCCAGTACTTC
TRBV15	TRBJ2-5	many	14	NA	CATSRGHLQETQYF	TGTGCCACCAGCAGAGGACACCTCCAAGAGACCCAGTACTTC
TRBV10-3	TRBJ2-5	many	12	NA	CAISGGLETQYF	TGTGCCATCAGCGGGGGGCTGGAGACCCAGTACTTC
TRBV3-1	TRBJ2-7	few	18	TRBD2	CASSQDLAGLVSSYEQYF	TGTGCCAGCAGCCAAGATCTAGCGGGCCTAGTAAGCTCCTACGAGCAGTACTTC
TRBV9	TRBJ2-1	NA	12	NA	CASSGFYNEQFF	TGTGCCAGCAGCGGATTCTACAATGAGCAGTTCTTC
TRBV6-2/TRBV6-3	TRBJ2-4	few	17	TRBD2	CASMSSGITVAKNIQYF	TGTGCCAGCATGTCTAGCGGCATCACGGTAGCCAAAAACATTCAGTACTTC
TRBV29-1	TRBJ2-2	many	14	NA	CSAFGLSYTGELFF	TGCAGCGCCTTCGGACTGTCTTACACCGGGGAGCTGTTTTTT
TRBV3-1	TRBJ1-3	few	15	NA	CASSQGRGGGNTIYF	TGTGCCAGCAGCCAAGGTCGCGGGGGTGGAAACACCATATATTTT
TRBV29-1	TRBJ2-4	NA	14	TRBD2	CSVQGSRGVNIQYF	TGCAGCGTTCAGGGCTCGCGGGGGGTAAACATTCAGTACTTC
TRBV20-1	TRBJ2-7	many	13	NA	CSARPFLASEQYF	TGCAGTGCTAGACCGTTTCTAGCGAGCGAGCAGTACTTC
TRBV28	TRBJ2-3	NA	15	TRBD2	CASTQGLAGRDTQYF	TGTGCCAGCACCCAGGGACTAGCGGGACGAGATACGCAGTATTTT
TRBV28	TRBJ1-4	NA	19	NA	CASSLPKGRGHSSVEGVFF	TGTGCCAGCAGTTTGCCCAAAGGGAGGGGACATTCGTCGGTGGAGGGAGTGTTTTTT
TRBV24-1	TRBJ2-7	many	13	NA	CATNEGSAYEQYF	TGTGCCACCAACGAGGGTAGTGCCTACGAGCAGTACTTC
TRBV27	TRBJ2-2	NA	20	TRBD2	CASSPTLRTGGPYFTGELFF	TGTGCCAGCAGTCCCACCCTGAGGACGGGAGGCCCTTACTTCACCGGGGAGCTGTTTTTT
TRBV4-2	TRBJ2-7	many	15	NA	CASSQDERGAAEQYF	TGTGCCAGCAGCCAAGACGAAAGGGGGGCGGCCGAGCAGTACTTC
TRBV30	TRBJ2-3	many	13	NA	CAWTIGTADTQYF	TGTGCCTGGACTATCGGGACGGCGGATACGCAGTATTTT
TRBV6-5	TRBJ2-1	few	15	NA	CASSSSLVLHNEQFF	TGTGCCAGCAGTTCCTCGCTTGTACTACACAATGAGCAGTTCTTC
TRBV4-3	TRBJ1-5	few	15	NA	CASSQDRAGNQPQHF	TGCGCCAGCAGCCAAGATCGGGCAGGGAATCAGCCCCAGCATTTT